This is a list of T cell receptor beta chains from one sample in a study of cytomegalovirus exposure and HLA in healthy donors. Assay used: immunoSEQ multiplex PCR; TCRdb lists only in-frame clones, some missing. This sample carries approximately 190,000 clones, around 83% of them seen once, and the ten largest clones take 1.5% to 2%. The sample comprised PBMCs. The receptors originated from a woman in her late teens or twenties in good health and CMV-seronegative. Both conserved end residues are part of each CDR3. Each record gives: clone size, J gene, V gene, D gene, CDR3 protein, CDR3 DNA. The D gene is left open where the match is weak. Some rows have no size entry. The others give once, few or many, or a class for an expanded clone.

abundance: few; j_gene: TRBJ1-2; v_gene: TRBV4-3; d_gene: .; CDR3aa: CASSLSSVQVLGYTF; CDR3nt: TGCGCCAGCAGCCTCTCCAGCGTCCAAGTCCTCGGCTACACCTTC
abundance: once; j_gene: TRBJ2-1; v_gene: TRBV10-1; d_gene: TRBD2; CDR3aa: CASSPRVAGAMMNEQFF; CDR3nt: TGCGCCAGCAGTCCTCGGGTAGCGGGAGCGATGATGAATGAGCAGTTCTTC
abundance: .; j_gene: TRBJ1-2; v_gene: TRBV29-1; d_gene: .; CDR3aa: CSVVAAPSYGYTF; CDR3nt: TGCAGCGTTGTAGCGGCTCCGAGCTATGGCTACACCTTC
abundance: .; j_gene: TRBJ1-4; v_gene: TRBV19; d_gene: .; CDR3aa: CASSIPDIGPNEKLFF; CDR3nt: TGTGCCAGTAGTATTCCGGACATAGGACCTAATGAAAAACTGTTTTTT
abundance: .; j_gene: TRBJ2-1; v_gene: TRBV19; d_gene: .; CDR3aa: CASMKGDISYNEQFF; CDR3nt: TGTGCCAGTATGAAGGGGGACATCTCCTACAATGAGCAGTTCTTC
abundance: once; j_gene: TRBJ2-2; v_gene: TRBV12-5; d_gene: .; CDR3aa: CASGFDRLAGDTGELFF; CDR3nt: TGTGCTAGTGGTTTTGACCGACTAGCAGGGGACACCGGGGAGCTGTTTTTT
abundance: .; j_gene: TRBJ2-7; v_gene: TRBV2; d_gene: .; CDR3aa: CASSSHYEQYF; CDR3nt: TGTGCCAGCAGTTCCCACTACGAGCAGTACTTC
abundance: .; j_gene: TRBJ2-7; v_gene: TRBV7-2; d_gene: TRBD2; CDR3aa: CASRWTSGRLDEQYF; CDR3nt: TGTGCCAGCAGATGGACTAGCGGGAGATTAGACGAGCAGTACTTC
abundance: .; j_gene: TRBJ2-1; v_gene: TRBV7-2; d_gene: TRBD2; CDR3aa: CASSLVRLAGVLGNEQFF; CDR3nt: TGTGCCAGCAGCTTAGTTAGGCTAGCGGGAGTCTTAGGGAATGAGCAGTTCTTC
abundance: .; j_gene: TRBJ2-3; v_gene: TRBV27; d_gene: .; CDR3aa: CASSLRAGWDTQYF; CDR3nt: TGTGCCAGCAGTTTAAGGGCGGGATGGGATACGCAGTATTTT
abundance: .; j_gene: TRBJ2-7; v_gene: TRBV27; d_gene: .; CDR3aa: CASSNPLSGPYEQYF; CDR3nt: TGTGCCAGCAGCAACCCGTTAAGCGGACCCTACGAGCAGTACTTC
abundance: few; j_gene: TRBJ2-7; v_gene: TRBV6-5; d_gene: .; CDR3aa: CASSYSAGKGQYF; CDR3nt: TGTGCCAGCAGTTACTCGGCAGGGAAGGGGCAGTACTTC
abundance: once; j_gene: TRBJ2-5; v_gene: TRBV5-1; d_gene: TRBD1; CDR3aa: CASSLSGQGETQYF; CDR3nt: TGCGCCAGCAGCTTGTCTGGACAGGGAGAGACCCAGTACTTC
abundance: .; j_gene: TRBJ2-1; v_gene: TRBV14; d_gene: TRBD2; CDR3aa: CASSRTSGNYNEQFF; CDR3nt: TGTGCCAGCAGCCGGACTAGCGGGAACTACAATGAGCAGTTCTTC
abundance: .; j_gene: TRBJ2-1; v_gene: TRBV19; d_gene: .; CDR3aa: CASSSGDEQFF; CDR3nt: TGTGCCAGTAGTAGCGGGGATGAGCAGTTCTTC
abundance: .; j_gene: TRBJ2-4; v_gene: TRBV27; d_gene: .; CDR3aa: CASSAREGKNIQYF; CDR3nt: TGTGCCAGCAGTGCTCGTGAGGGCAAAAACATTCAGTACTTC
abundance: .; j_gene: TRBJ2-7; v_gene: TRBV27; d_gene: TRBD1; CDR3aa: CASSLGTGAYEQYF; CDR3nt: TGTGCCAGCAGTTTGGGGACAGGGGCCTACGAGCAGTACTTC
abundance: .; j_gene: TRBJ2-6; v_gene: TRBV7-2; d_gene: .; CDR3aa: CASSLPASRGSGANVLTF; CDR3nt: TGTGCCAGCAGCCTCCCGGCGAGCAGGGGATCCGGGGCCAACGTCCTGACTTTC
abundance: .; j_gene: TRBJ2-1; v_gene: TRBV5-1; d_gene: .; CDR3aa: CASSAKDTEQFF; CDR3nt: TGCGCCAGCAGCGCCAAGGACACTGAGCAGTTCTTC
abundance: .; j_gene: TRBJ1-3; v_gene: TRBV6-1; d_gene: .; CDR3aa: CASSEARRVGNTIYF; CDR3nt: TGTGCCAGCAGTGAAGCGCGAAGAGTTGGAAACACCATATATTTT
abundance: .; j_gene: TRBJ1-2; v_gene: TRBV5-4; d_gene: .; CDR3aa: CASSLDPGVIYGYTF; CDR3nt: TGTGCCAGCAGCTTGGATCCAGGGGTAATCTATGGCTACACCTTC
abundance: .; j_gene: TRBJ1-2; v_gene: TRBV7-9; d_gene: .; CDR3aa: CSSSLTANYGYTF; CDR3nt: TGTTCCAGCAGCTTGACAGCTAACTATGGCTACACCTTC
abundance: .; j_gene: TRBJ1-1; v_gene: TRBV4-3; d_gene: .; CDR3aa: CASSPDGGGHAEAFF; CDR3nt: TGCGCCAGCAGCCCCGACGGGGGGGGGCACGCTGAAGCTTTCTTT
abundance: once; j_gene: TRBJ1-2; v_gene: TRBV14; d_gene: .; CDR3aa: CASSQEGAASNYGYTF; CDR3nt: TGTGCCAGCAGCCAAGAGGGTGCGGCCTCTAACTATGGCTACACCTTC
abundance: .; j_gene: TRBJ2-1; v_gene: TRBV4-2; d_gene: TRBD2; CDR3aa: CASSHTYPRREGYNEQFF; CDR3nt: TGTGCCAGCAGCCACACCTACCCTAGGCGGGAGGGGTACAATGAGCAGTTCTTC
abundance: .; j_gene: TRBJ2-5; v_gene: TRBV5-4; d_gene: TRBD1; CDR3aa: CASSRDRGGETQYF; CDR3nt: TGTGCCAGCAGCCGGGACAGGGGAGGAGAGACCCAGTACTTC
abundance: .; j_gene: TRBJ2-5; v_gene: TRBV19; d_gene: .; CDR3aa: CASSIDRGSSRETQYF; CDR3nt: TGTGCCAGTAGTATAGATCGAGGGTCTAGCAGGGAGACCCAGTACTTC
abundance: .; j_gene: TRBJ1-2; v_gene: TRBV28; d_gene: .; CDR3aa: CASSLSGRALYGYTF; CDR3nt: TGTGCCAGCAGTTTGTCAGGGAGGGCCCTCTATGGCTACACCTTC
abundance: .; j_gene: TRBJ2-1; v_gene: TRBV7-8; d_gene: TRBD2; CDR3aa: CASSSWSGTYNEQFF; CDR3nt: TGTGCCAGCAGCTCCTGGAGCGGGACTTACAATGAGCAGTTCTTC
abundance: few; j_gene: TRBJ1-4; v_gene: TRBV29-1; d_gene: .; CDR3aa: CSVEGPSTNEKLFF; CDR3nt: TGCAGCGTCGAGGGCCCCTCAACTAATGAAAAACTGTTTTTT
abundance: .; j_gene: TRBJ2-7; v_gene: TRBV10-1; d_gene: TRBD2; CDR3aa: CASSEREGEVYEQYF; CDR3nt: TGCGCCAGCAGTGAGCGGGAGGGCGAAGTTTACGAGCAGTACTTC
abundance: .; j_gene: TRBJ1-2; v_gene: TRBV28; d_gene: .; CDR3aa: CASSWTERFGGYGYTF; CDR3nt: TGTGCCAGCAGCTGGACAGAAAGATTTGGCGGCTATGGCTACACCTTC
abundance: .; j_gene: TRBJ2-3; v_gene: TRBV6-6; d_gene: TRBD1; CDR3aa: CASSYATGGTDTQYF; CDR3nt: TGTGCCAGCAGTTACGCGACAGGGGGCACAGATACGCAGTATTTT
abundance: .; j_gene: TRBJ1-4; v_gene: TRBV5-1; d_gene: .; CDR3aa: CASSFVGAYEKLFF; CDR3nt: TGCGCCAGCAGCTTCGTTGGGGCGTATGAAAAACTGTTTTTT
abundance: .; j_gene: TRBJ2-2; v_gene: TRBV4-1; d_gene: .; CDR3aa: CASSQERWYATGELFF; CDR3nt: TGCGCCAGCAGCCAAGAGAGATGGTATGCCACCGGGGAGCTGTTTTTT
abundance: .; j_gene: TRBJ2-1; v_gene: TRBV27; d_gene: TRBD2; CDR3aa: CASSPGLAGVSEQFF; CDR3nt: TGTGCCAGCAGTCCGGGACTAGCGGGAGTAAGTGAGCAGTTCTTC
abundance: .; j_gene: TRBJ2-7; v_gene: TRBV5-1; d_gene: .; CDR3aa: CASSPRRGVGSYEQYF; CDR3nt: TGCGCCAGCAGCCCCCGTCGAGGCGTCGGATCCTACGAGCAGTACTTC
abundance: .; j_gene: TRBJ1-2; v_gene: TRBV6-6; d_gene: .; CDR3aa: CASSRAGLGANYGYTF; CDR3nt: TGTGCCAGCAGTAGGGCGGGGCTGGGAGCTAACTATGGCTACACCTTC
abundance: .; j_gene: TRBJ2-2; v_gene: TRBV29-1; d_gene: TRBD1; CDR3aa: CSVEEWDRERSGELFF; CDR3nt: TGCAGCGTCGAAGAGTGGGACAGGGAGCGGTCCGGGGAGCTGTTTTTT
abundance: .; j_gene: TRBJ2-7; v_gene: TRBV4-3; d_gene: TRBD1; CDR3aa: CASSPSQGQRPYEQYF; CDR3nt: TGCGCCAGCAGTCCAAGTCAGGGACAGAGACCCTACGAGCAGTACTTC
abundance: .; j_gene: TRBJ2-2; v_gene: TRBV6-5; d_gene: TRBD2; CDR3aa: CASRTSGNTGELFF; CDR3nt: TGTGCCAGCAGAACTAGCGGGAACACCGGGGAGCTGTTTTTT
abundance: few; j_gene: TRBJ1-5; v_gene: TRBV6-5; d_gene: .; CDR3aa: CASSYSRQVSNQPQHF; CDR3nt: TGTGCCAGCAGTTACTCCCGACAAGTAAGCAATCAGCCCCAGCATTTT
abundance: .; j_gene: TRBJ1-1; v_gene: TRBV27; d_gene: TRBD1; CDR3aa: CASSPHLGPQGGKTEAFF; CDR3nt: TGTGCCAGCAGTCCCCACCTAGGGCCTCAGGGGGGAAAAACTGAAGCTTTCTTT
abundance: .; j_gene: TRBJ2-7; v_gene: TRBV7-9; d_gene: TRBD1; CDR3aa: CSSSLQGQGDSYEQYF; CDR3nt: TGTTCCAGCAGCTTACAGGGACAGGGCGACTCCTACGAGCAGTACTTC
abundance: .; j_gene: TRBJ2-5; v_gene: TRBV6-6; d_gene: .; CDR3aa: CASSSRRGETQYF; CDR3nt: TGTGCCAGCAGTTCCCGACGGGGAGAGACCCAGTACTTC